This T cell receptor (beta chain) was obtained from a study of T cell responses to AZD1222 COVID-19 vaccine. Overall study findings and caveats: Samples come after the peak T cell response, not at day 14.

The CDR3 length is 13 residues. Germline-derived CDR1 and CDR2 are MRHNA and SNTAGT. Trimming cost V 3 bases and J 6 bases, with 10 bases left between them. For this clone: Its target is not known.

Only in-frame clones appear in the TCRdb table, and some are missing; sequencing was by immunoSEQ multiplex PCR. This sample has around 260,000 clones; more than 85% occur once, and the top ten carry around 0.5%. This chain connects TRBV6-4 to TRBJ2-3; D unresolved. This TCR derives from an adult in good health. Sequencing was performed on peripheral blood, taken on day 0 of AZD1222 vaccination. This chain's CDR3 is CASSESPWDTQYF. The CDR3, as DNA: TGTGCCAGCAGTGAAAGCCCCTGGGATACGCAGTATTTT.